These T cell receptor beta chains were read from a single sample in a study of T cell responses to AZD1222 COVID-19 vaccine. Sequencing used immunoSEQ multiplex PCR; TCRdb keeps in-frame clones, though not all of them. The sample contains 200,000 or so clones, 90% to 95% of which appear only once. The input for sequencing was peripheral blood, taken 28 days after the second AZD1222 dose. Every receptor here comes from an adult who received the AZD1222 COVID-19 vaccine. The CDR3 runs from the conserved cysteine through the conserved F or W. D genes are given only for firm matches. Some rows mark clone size as missing; the rest say once, few, many or name a class of expanded clone.

v_gene	d_gene	abundance	j_gene	CDR3nt	CDR3aa
TRBV5-1	-	-	TRBJ1-3	TGCGCCAGCAGCTTTGACAGGGGAAACACCATATATTTT	CASSFDRGNTIYF
TRBV23-1	TRBD1	-	TRBJ2-5	TGCGCCAGCCTCCCCCCGTCCTCCCGGACAGGTCAAGAGACCCAGTACTTC	CASLPPSSRTGQETQYF
TRBV6-1	-	-	TRBJ2-7	TGTGCCAGCAGTGAAGTTGCGGGGTTCTACGAGCAGTACTTC	CASSEVAGFYEQYF
TRBV9	TRBD1	-	TRBJ1-4	TGTGCCAGCAGCGTAATGGAGGGGGCACGGGAAAAACTGTTTTTT	CASSVMEGAREKLFF
TRBV4-1	-	once	TRBJ1-3	TGCGCCAGCAGCCAAGATGTATACTCTGGAAACACCATATATTTT	CASSQDVYSGNTIYF
TRBV9	-	-	TRBJ1-5	TGTGCCAGCAGCGAGGGCGGGGGAAGTCAGCCCCAGCATTTT	CASSEGGGSQPQHF
TRBV4-2	-	-	TRBJ1-6	TGTGCCAGCAGCCTCAATAATTCACCCCTCCACTTT	CASSLNNSPLHF
TRBV5-1	-	-	TRBJ2-2	TGCGCCAGCAGCTTGGACCGCACCGGGGAGCTGTTTTTT	CASSLDRTGELFF
TRBV13	TRBD2	once	TRBJ2-7	TGTGCCAGCAGCCGTAGCGGGTACGAGCAGTACTTC	CASSRSGYEQYF
TRBV2	-	once	TRBJ1-5	TGTGCCAGCAACCTACAGGGTCGGGAAAATCAGCCCCAGCATTTT	CASNLQGRENQPQHF
TRBV9	-	-	TRBJ1-6	TGTGCCAGCAGCGTAGGACGGGATTCACCCCTCCACTTT	CASSVGRDSPLHF
TRBV15	-	-	TRBJ2-7	TGTGCCACCAGCAACGCTAGGGGAAAGAGGCTCGAGTACTTC	CATSNARGKRLEYF
TRBV19	-	-	TRBJ1-2	TGTGCCAGTAGTATAGTCGAAGGGTTCTATGGCTACACCTTC	CASSIVEGFYGYTF
TRBV11-3	TRBD1	-	TRBJ2-5	TGTGCCAGCAGCTTAGGGACAGGGACAGGAGAGACCCAGTACTTC	CASSLGTGTGETQYF
TRBV6-2/TRBV6-3	-	-	TRBJ1-1	TGTGCCAGCAGTTATGACAGTGGGAGGCCTGAAGCTTTCTTT	CASSYDSGRPEAFF
TRBV19	-	-	TRBJ1-2	TGTGCCAGTAGTATTGCGCGAGACTATGGCTACACCTTC	CASSIARDYGYTF
TRBV28	-	-	TRBJ1-5	TGTGCCAGCAGTGATGGAGCGGGCAATCAGCCCCAGCATTTT	CASSDGAGNQPQHF
TRBV6-2/TRBV6-3	TRBD1	-	TRBJ2-1	TGTGCCAGCCGCCGGGGACAGGGGAGCAATGAGCAGTTCTTC	CASRRGQGSNEQFF
TRBV7-9	-	-	TRBJ1-1	TGTGCCAGCAGCTTATACGGTGATAACACTGAAGCTTTCTTT	CASSLYGDNTEAFF
TRBV10-3	TRBD2	-	TRBJ2-2	TGTGCCACCGCGGGGGGGAGTCAGTACACCGGGGAGCTGTTTTTT	CATAGGSQYTGELFF
TRBV27	-	-	TRBJ1-6	TGTGCCAGCAGTCCCTCAGTCGGGCGTTGGATAAGCTCCTATAATTCACCCCTCCACTTT	CASSPSVGRWISSYNSPLHF
TRBV5-1	-	-	TRBJ2-1	TGCGCCAGCAGCTTGGCCACGGCGCAAAACAATGAGCAGTTCTTC	CASSLATAQNNEQFF
TRBV4-1	-	-	TRBJ2-7	TGCGCCAGCAGCCAAGATACCAGGGTCTCCTACGAGCAGTACTTC	CASSQDTRVSYEQYF
TRBV18	-	-	TRBJ1-2	TGTGCCAGCCAAACACAGGGCACGGGATATGGCTACACCTTC	CASQTQGTGYGYTF
TRBV7-6	TRBD2	once	TRBJ2-2	TGTGCCAGCAGCCTTAGACCAGCGGGGGGAGACACCGGGGAGCTGTTTTTT	CASSLRPAGGDTGELFF
TRBV5-5	-	-	TRBJ1-3	TGTGCCAGCAGCTTGTCAGGGGTTCCTTTCTCTGGAAACACCATATATTTT	CASSLSGVPFSGNTIYF
TRBV29-1	TRBD1	-	TRBJ1-2	TGCAGCGTCATGGGACAGGTTAACTATGGCTACACCTTC	CSVMGQVNYGYTF
TRBV6-5	TRBD1	once	TRBJ1-4	TGTGCCAGCAGTTCCTCCCAGCAGGGGGGTGAAAAACTGTTTTTT	CASSSSQQGGEKLFF